This T cell receptor (beta chain) was retrieved from a study of T-cell memory formation after mild COVID-19. Study context: TCR clusters were largely donor specific. Overall study findings and caveats: CD4+ contracting clones were mainly CM and EM; CD8+ ones, EMRA.

cDNA libraries for TCR alpha and TCR beta, carrying sample barcodes and UMIs, came from 5'RACE with constant-segment primers. TCRdb fed the 5' RACE reads into MiXCR, producing one record per CDR3 protein. The sample includes hundreds of thousands of distinct CDR3 sequences, roughly 25% of them seen just once. Germline V gene data show CDR1 as DFQATT and CDR2 as SNEGSKA (reference sequence). CDR3 length: 15 residues. The junction had 5 bases not matched to a gene; V was cut back by 5 bases and J by 1 base. Concerning this clonotype: Its specificity is unknown.

This sequence originates from an adult woman who had mild COVID-19 (a few samples of this study predate the infection). Cell type and time point are not known. The chain recombines TRBV20-1 with TRBJ2-2; 9 positions match TRBD2. The specimen sequenced was PBMCs or a T cell subset sorted from them (not recorded which). CDR3 protein: CSAPLAGMNTGELFF. The CDR3 bases are TGCAGTGCTCCTCTAGCGGGGATGAACACCGGGGAGCTGTTTTTT.